The entry that follows covers one T cell receptor beta chain sequence. This clone was detected only a few times. What antigen it recognizes has not been identified. Within one base of it there is no much larger clone, and no base qualities were kept. This specimen belongs to a study of blood T cell repertoires in COVID-19 (dated by TCRdb to the early 2020s). For the study in its entirety: The collaborator samples originated in the United States, Italy and Spain and spanned the acute and convalescent phases of COVID-19. The material from the prospective study consisted of cDNA or gDNA derived from T cells, B-cell-depleted T cells, or PBMCs. Subjects who had been exposed to COVID-19, were actively infected with it, or had recovered from it provided the deeply sampled blood TCRbeta repertoires that made up the dataset. The repertoires were released in a freely available public database intended as a resource for research on the immune response to SARS-CoV-2. The samples were drawn from the first 160 participants of the ongoing ImmuneRACE study and from 1,254 subjects provided by 6 global collaborators. The sample metadata nearly always contained a de-identified subject ID, COVID-19 status, age in years and sex. Where available, HLA class I and class II types were taken from metadata supplied by the sample provider and were not determined by assay-based typing.

General findings and caveats noted by the study authors: The quantity of clinical and demographic metadata differed by source and by participant and was supplied without curation.

The immunoSEQ Assay, a bias-controlled multiplex PCR, was used to amplify TCRbeta CDR3 regions from genomic DNA. Processing in the source paper ran as follows. Within the assay, amplification of reference gene primers was used to estimate how many nucleated cells each sample contained. To quantify the absolute abundance of each unique TCRbeta CDR3 rearrangement, sequence reads were collapsed and filtered. Productive Simpson clonality was computed per sample as the square root of Simpson's diversity index over productive rearrangements. Drawn from immuneACCESS, this table holds only the in-frame rearrangements with V and J called that TCRdb kept. Clones are partly lost; checked studies trace under half to an unresolved V gene and leave the rest unexplained. Clone size and V and J calls were adopted from that table, with D and trimming inferred from the DNA. The sample records 90,000 to 150,000 clones, approximately 92% of which are singletons. In total, the top ten clones hold roughly a quarter of the sample.

The collaborating institutions used their own protocols to collect whole blood in K2EDTA tubes. For TCRbeta analysis, collaborators shipped samples in one of three forms: frozen whole blood, isolated PBMCs, or DNA extracted from either of those sample types. The source of this sequence is a man in his 70s with active or convalescent COVID-19. The sequencing input was peripheral blood.

The CDR3 sequence is CASSQSGQGAGYEQYF. The DNA sequence is given as TGTGCCAGTAGCCAATCGGGACAGGGGGCTGGCTACGAGCAGTACTTC. The V and J segments used are TRBV19 and TRBJ2-7; 12 central bases correspond to TRBD1. Spanning cysteine to phenylalanine, the CDR3 consists of 16 amino acids. CDR3 DNA is the only sequence kept; it has 48 bases, read in frame from the first base. V lost 6 bases and J lost 3 bases, and the count of bases not matched to a germline gene is 9. The germline V gene (reference sequence) specifies LNHDA as CDR1 and SQIVND as CDR2.